This T cell receptor beta chain was sequenced during a study of blood T cell repertoires in COVID-19 (dated by TCRdb to about 2020). In the study overall: Samples from collaborators originated in the United States, Italy and Spain and spanned both the acute and convalescent phases of COVID-19. The material from the prospective study consisted of cDNA or gDNA derived from T cells, B-cell-depleted T cells, or PBMCs. Subjects who had been exposed to COVID-19, were actively infected with it, or had recovered from it provided the deeply sampled blood TCRbeta repertoires that made up the dataset. The repertoires were made available in a free public database intended to serve as a resource for research on the immune response to SARS-CoV-2. The samples were drawn from two sources: the first 160 participants of the ongoing ImmuneRACE study, and about 1,300 subjects contributed by 6 global collaborators. Nearly every sample came with metadata listing a de-identified subject ID, COVID-19 status, age in years and sex. Where available, HLA class I and class II types were obtained from metadata supplied by the sample provider rather than from assay-based typing. Findings and caveats that apply to the study as a whole: The amount of clinical and demographic metadata varied by source and participant and was provided uncurated.

As to this clone: The antigen it recognizes is unknown. Base qualities are not recorded, but no much larger clone differs from it by a single base.

The immunoSEQ Assay, a bias-controlled multiplex PCR, was used to amplify TCRbeta CDR3 regions from genomic DNA. The published analysis was carried out like this. The number of nucleated cells in each sample was estimated by amplification of reference gene primers within the assay. To quantify the absolute abundance of each unique TCRbeta CDR3 rearrangement, sequence reads were collapsed and filtered. For each sample, productive Simpson clonality was calculated as the square root of Simpson's diversity index over productive rearrangements. What TCRdb holds here is the immuneACCESS table cut down to in-frame rearrangements. Part of the clones is not present; checked against another copy, under half of the missing clones reflect an unresolved V gene, and the others are unexplained. That table furnishes V, J and clone size, whereas the DNA furnished D and trimming. The sample table shows 35,000 to 55,000 clones, and 69% are seen once. 6.2% of the sample belongs to the ten largest clones.

According to the germline V gene, CDR1 reads SGHRS and CDR2 reads YFSETQ. The CDR3 holds 15 amino acids from the cysteine to the phenylalanine. Of all the DNA, just the CDR3 is kept, 45 bases in frame from base 1. Relative to germline, V is 0 bases shorter and J is 0 bases shorter, with 10 bases between their ends. Whole blood was collected in K2EDTA tubes by collaborating institutions according to the institutions' own protocols. For TCRbeta analysis, collaborators shipped samples as frozen whole blood, isolated PBMCs, or DNA extracted from either of those sample types. The sequence joins TRBV5-1 to TRBJ2-7; the best D guess is TRBD2, with 5 bases matching. The source of this sequence is an older man with acute or convalescent COVID-19. Source material: peripheral blood. The DNA sequence is as follows: TGCGCCAGCAGCTTGGGTTCCGGGAACTCCTACGAGCAGTACTTC. This translates into CASSLGSGNSYEQYF.